The following is a TCR beta chain sequence with its context. Its specificity is not known. This sample is drawn from a study of human T cells and chemical hapten exposure. Study as a whole: After 6 days, upper back 0.01% DPC patch tests were scored.

Time point given: patch test 3, about 24 weeks after DPC sensitization. Treatment given: therapeutic diphenylcyclopropenone sensitization with weekly scalp DPC. TCRdb called the RACE reads again in MiXCR, with one record for every CDR3 protein. Of 50,000 to 75,000 distinct CDR3 sequences listed, 9.5% to 12% are singletons. CDR1 and CDR2 from the germline V gene are MNHEY and SVGEGT. V shed 11 bases, J shed 4 bases, and the junction held 8 bases outside the gene matches. The CDR3 length is 13 residues. Study results and limitations: With patch test score, the counts of PT1 expanded TCRs showed a positive correlation.

The specimen comprised whole blood, sampled in connection with sensitization to the hapten diphenylcyclopropenone (DPC). The clonotype originates from a young woman with alopecia areata. Some clones in this sample may be carry-over from other donors' samples. This rearrangement joins TRBV6-2 or TRBV6-3 to TRBJ1-5, with 7 bases fitting TRBD1. The CDR3 nucleotides are TGTGCCGGGCGGAGGGGGCCTAATCAGCCCCAGCATTTT. The encoded protein is CAGRRGPNQPQHF.